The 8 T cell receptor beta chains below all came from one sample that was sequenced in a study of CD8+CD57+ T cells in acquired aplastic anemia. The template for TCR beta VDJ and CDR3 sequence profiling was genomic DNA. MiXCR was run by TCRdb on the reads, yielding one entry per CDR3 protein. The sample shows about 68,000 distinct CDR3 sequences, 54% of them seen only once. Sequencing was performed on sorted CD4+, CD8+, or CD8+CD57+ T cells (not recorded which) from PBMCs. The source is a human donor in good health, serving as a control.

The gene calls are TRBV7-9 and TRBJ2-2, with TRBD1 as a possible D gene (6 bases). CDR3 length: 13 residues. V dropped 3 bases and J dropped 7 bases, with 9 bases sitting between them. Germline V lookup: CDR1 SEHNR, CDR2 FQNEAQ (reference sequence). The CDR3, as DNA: TGTGCCAGCAGCTTCACAGGGAACGGGGAGCTGTTTTTT. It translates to CASSFTGNGELFF.

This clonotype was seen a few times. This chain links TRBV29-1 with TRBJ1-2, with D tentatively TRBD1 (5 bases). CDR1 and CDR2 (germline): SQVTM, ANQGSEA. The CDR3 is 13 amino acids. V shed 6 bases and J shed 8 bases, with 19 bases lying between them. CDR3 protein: CSVLEGLENGYTF. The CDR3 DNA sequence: TGCAGCGTACTCGAGGGGCTGGAGAACGGCTACACCTTC.

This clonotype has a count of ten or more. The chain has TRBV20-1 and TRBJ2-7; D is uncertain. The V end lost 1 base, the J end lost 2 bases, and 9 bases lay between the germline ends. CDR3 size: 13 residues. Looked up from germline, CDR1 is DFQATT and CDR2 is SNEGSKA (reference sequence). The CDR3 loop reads CSARGNRTYEQYF. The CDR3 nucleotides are TGCAGTGCTAGAGGGAATAGGACCTACGAGCAGTACTTC.

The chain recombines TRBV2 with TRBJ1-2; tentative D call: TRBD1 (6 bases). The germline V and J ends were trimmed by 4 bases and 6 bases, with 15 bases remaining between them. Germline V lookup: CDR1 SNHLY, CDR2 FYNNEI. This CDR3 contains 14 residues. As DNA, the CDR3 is TGTGCCAGCAGTGTGGGGGCCAGGGAGAATGGCTACACCTTC. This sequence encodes CASSVGARENGYTF.

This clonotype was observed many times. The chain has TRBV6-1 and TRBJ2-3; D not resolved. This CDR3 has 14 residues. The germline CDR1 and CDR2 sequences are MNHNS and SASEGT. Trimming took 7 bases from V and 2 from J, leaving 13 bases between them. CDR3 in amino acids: CASTPRINTDTQYF. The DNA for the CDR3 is TGTGCCAGCACCCCCAGGATAAACACAGATACGCAGTATTTT.

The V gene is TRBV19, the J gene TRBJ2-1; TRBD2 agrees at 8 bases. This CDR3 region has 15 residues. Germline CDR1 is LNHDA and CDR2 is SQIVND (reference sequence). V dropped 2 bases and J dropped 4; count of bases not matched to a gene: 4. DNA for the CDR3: TGTGCCAGTAGTATAATAACTAGCGGATACAATGAGCAGTTCTTC. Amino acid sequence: CASSIITSGYNEQFF.

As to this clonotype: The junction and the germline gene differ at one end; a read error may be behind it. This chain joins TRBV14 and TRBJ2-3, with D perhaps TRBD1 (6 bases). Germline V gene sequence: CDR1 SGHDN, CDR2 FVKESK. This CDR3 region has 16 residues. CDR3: CASGQDYRDSTDTQYF. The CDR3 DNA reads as TGTGCCAGCGGCCAAGACTACAGGGATAGCACAGATACGCAGTATTTT.

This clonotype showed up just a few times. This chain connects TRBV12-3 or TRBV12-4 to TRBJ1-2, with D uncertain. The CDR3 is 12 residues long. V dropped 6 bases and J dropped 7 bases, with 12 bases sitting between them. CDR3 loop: CASRTQGSGYTF. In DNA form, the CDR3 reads TGTGCCAGCAGAACCCAAGGGAGTGGCTACACCTTC.